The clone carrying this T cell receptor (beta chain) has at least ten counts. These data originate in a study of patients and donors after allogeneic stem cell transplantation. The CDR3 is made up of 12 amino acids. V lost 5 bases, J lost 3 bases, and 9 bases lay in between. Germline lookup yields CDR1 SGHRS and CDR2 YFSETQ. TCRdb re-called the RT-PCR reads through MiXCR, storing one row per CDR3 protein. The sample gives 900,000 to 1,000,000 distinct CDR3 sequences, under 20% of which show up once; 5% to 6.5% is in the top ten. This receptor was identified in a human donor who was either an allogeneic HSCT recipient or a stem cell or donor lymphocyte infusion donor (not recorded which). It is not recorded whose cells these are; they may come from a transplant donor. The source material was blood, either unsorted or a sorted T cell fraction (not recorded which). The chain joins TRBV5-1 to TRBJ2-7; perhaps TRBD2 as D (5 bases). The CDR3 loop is CASSTGGYEQYF. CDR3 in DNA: TGCGCCAGCAGTACTGGAGGCTACGAGCAGTACTTC.